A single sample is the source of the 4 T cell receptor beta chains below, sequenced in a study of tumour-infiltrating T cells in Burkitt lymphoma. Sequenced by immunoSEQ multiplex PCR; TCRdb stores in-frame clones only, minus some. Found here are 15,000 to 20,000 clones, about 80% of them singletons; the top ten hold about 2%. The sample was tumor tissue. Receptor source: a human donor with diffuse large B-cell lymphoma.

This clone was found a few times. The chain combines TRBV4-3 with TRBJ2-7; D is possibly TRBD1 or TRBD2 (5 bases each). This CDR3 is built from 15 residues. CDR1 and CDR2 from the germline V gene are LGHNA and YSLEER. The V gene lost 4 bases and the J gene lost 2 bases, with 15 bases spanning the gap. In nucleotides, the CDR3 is TGCGCCAGCAGCCTAGCCGGGACGGGCACCTACGAGCAGTACTTC. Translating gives CASSLAGTGTYEQYF.

The CDR3 DNA follows: TGTGCCAGCTCTCCCGGGACTAGCGGTCAAGAGACCCAGTACTTC. Its translation: CASSPGTSGQETQYF. The chain carries TRBV18 and TRBJ2-5, with 11 bases fitting TRBD2. This CDR3 has 15 amino acids. The junction had 5 bases not matched to a gene; V was cut back by 6 bases and J by 2 bases. Germline CDR1 and CDR2: KGHSH and LQKENI. Full variable domain (outside the CDR3, taken from reference TRBV18 and TRBJ2-5): NAGVMQNPRHLVRRRGQEARLRCSPMKGHSHVYWYRQLPEEGLKFMVYLQKENIIDESGMPKERFSAEFPKEGPSILRIQQVVRGDSAAYFCASSPGTSGQETQYFGPGTRLLVL.

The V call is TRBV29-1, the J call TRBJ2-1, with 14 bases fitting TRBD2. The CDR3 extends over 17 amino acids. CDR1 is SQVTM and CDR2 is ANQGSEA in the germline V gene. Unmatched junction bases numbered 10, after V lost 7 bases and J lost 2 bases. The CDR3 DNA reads TGCAGCGCCGTGGGACTAGCGGGGGACCGAACCTACAATGAGCAGTTCTTC. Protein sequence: CSAVGLAGDRTYNEQFF.

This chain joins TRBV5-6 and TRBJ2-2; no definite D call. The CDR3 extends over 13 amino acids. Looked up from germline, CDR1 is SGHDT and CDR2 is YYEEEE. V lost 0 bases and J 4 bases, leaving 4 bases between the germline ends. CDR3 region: CASSLGSTGELFF. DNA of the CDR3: TGTGCCAGCAGCTTGGGGAGCACCGGGGAGCTGTTTTTT.